These T cell receptor beta chains were read from a single sample in a study of T cell repertoires in cytomegalovirus infection. TCRdb passed the reads through MiXCR, listing each CDR3 protein once. Of 300,000 to 400,000 distinct CDR3 sequences in the sample, approximately 25% were seen once. No cognate antigen is known for these TCRs. The sequencing used cultured PBMCs, collected from culture after CMV antigen stimulation. Source of these receptors: a human donor in good health (CMV status not recorded). Some clones in this sample may be carry-over from other donors' samples. CDR3s include the opening cysteine and the closing phenylalanine or tryptophan. The D gene is left open where the match is weak. A clone size is listed for some rows: how often the clone was seen (once, few, many), or a class if it is expanded.

TRBJ2-5,TRBD2,.,TRBV5-1,TGCGCCAGCAGCTTGGAAGCGGGAAGGGAGACCCAGTACTTC,CASSLEAGRETQYF
TRBJ1-4,.,.,TRBV19,TGTGCCAGTAGTCCTCGTGGGACGGAGGGAGAAAAACTGTTTTTT,CASSPRGTEGEKLFF
TRBJ1-5,.,.,TRBV7-2,TGTGCCAGCAGCGGATCGGGCAGTAGCCCCGCCCAGCATTTT,CASSGSGSSPAQHF
TRBJ2-1,TRBD2,.,TRBV20-1,TGCAGTGCTAGCCCCACCACTAGCGGGACGTCCTACAATGAGCAGTTCTTC,CSASPTTSGTSYNEQFF
TRBJ2-2,.,once,TRBV6-6,TGTGCCAGCAGTTACCCCGGACCGTCCTACACCGGGGAGCTGTTTTTT,CASSYPGPSYTGELFF
TRBJ2-7,.,few,TRBV28,TGTGCCAGCAGTACTCGGACTATTTCCTACGAGCAGTACTTC,CASSTRTISYEQYF
TRBJ2-1,TRBD2,.,TRBV29-1,TGCAGTTCACTAGCGGGAGGAAGAAATGAGCAGTTCTTC,CSSLAGGRNEQFF
TRBJ2-7,.,.,TRBV7-6,TGTGCCAGCAGCTTAGGGGACGAGCAGTACTTC,CASSLGDEQYF
TRBJ2-1,TRBD2,.,TRBV2,TGTGCCAGCAGTGAATTGTCGGGACTAGGGCCCTACAATGAGCAGTTCTTC,CASSELSGLGPYNEQFF
TRBJ2-3,TRBD1,few,TRBV7-9,TGTGCCAGTCAGGGGGACGCAGATACGCAGTATTTT,CASQGDADTQYF
TRBJ1-5,TRBD1,few,TRBV7-2,TGTGCCAGCAGCCCGGACAGGGAACAGCCCCAGCATTTT,CASSPDREQPQHF
TRBJ1-1,.,.,TRBV7-9,TGTGCCAGCAGCTTTGGCTACCAGGGCGGGGCTTTCTTT,CASSFGYQGGAFF
TRBJ2-3,TRBD1,many,TRBV28,TGTGCCAGCAGGGGGACAGGGAATACGCAGTATTTT,CASRGTGNTQYF
TRBJ2-5,.,few,TRBV7-9,TGTGCCAGCAGCCCGTCTAACCTAGCTCAAGAGACCCAGTACTTC,CASSPSNLAQETQYF
TRBJ1-5,TRBD1,many,TRBV7-8,TGTGCCAGCAGCTTAGACGGGACAGCTTATAGCAATCAGCCCCAGCATTTT,CASSLDGTAYSNQPQHF
TRBJ1-4,.,.,TRBV6-5,TGTGCCAGCAGTTACAGGGACCCTGAAAAACTGTTTTTT,CASSYRDPEKLFF
TRBJ2-1,.,.,TRBV6-2/TRBV6-3,TGTGCCAGCACAAAAGGTCTAGTCCCCGGCTCCTACAATGAGCAGTTCTTC,CASTKGLVPGSYNEQFF
TRBJ2-4,TRBD2,few,TRBV4-1,TGCGCCAGCAGCCAAGGAATAGCGGGAGGAAAGAAAAACATTCAGTACTTC,CASSQGIAGGKKNIQYF
TRBJ1-1,.,few,TRBV2,TGTGCCAGCAGTGTTGGGGGCGGAGGCACTGAAGCTTTCTTT,CASSVGGGGTEAFF
TRBJ2-7,TRBD2,.,TRBV28,TGTGCCAGCAGGAAGCGGGAGGGCTCCTACGAGCAGTACTTC,CASRKREGSYEQYF
TRBJ2-3,TRBD2,few,TRBV7-9,TGTGCCAGCAATAGACTAGCTCATACGCAGTATTTT,CASNRLAHTQYF
TRBJ2-7,.,.,TRBV5-1,TGCGCCAGCAGCTCTGGACGGAGGGCCTACGAGCAGTACTTC,CASSSGRRAYEQYF
TRBJ1-2,.,.,TRBV30,TGTGCCTGGAGTGTACTGGAAGGACACACAATCTTCCCAGCTAACTATGGCTACACCTTC,CAWSVLEGHTIFPANYGYTF
TRBJ1-2,.,few,TRBV7-2,TGTGCCAGCTCCCCCTTTTGGGGGGCTGATGGCTACACCTTC,CASSPFWGADGYTF
TRBJ2-7,TRBD2,.,TRBV7-8,TGTGCCAGCAGCCCCGGGACTAGCGGGAGGGCCATGTACTTC,CASSPGTSGRAMYF
TRBJ1-3,TRBD1,many,TRBV7-2,TGTGCCAGCAGCGAGGGACAGTTTTTCTCTGGAAACACCATATATTTT,CASSEGQFFSGNTIYF
TRBJ2-6,.,many,TRBV7-2,TGTGCCAGCAGCTCGTACAGGGCAGGGGCCAACGTCCTGACTTTC,CASSSYRAGANVLTF
TRBJ1-5,.,.,TRBV24-1,TGTGCCACCAGTGGGGAGGTCGGCAATCAGCCCCAGCATTTT,CATSGEVGNQPQHF
TRBJ2-2,.,few,TRBV4-1,TGCGCCAGCAGCCTTGGGACGCAGTGGGGATGGAACACCGGGGAGCTGTTTTTT,CASSLGTQWGWNTGELFF
TRBJ2-5,.,many,TRBV7-2,TGTGCCAGCAGCTTATGGGTTCGGGAGACCCAGTACTTC,CASSLWVRETQYF
TRBJ2-3,TRBD2,.,TRBV3-1,TGTGCCAGCAGCCGACAACTAGCGGGGGACGCGACAGATACGCAGTATTTT,CASSRQLAGDATDTQYF
TRBJ2-5,.,.,TRBV6-2/TRBV6-3,TGTGCCAGCAGGAAAACGGCTGGAGAGACCCAGTACTTC,CASRKTAGETQYF
TRBJ2-7,TRBD2,.,TRBV28,TGTGCCAGCAGTTTAAGTTCTAGCGGCCGCTACGAGCAGTACTTC,CASSLSSSGRYEQYF
TRBJ2-1,.,many,TRBV7-2,TGTGCCAGCAGCTTACGAGGGCGCCTCTCCTACAATGAGCAGTTCTTC,CASSLRGRLSYNEQFF
TRBJ2-3,TRBD1,.,TRBV2,TGTGCCAGCCGTGAGGGACAGGGGAAAGATACGCAGTATTTT,CASREGQGKDTQYF
TRBJ2-1,.,many,TRBV7-2,TGTGCCAGCAGCTTTGACCTACAACCTTACAATGAGCAGTTCTTC,CASSFDLQPYNEQFF
TRBJ2-1,.,many,TRBV7-2,TGTGCCAGCAGCTTAGCCCTAGCGACGTACAATGAGCAGTTCTTC,CASSLALATYNEQFF
TRBJ2-2,.,many,TRBV7-2,TGTGCCAGCAGCCTTAGCGACAACACCGGGGAGCTGTTTTTT,CASSLSDNTGELFF
TRBJ1-2,.,few,TRBV7-2,TGTGCCAGCAGCTTAATGGGGGCTGGCTACACCTTC,CASSLMGAGYTF
TRBJ2-3,TRBD2,few,TRBV10-3,TGTGCCATCAGTCCGGGACTAGCGACAGATACGCAGTATTTT,CAISPGLATDTQYF
TRBJ2-7,.,few,TRBV27,TGTGCCAGCAGTTTAATGCATAGCTCCTACGAGCAGTACTTC,CASSLMHSSYEQYF
TRBJ2-3,TRBD2,.,TRBV27,TGTGCCAGCAGTTTATCAACCCGGGAGGGCACAGATACGCAGTATTTT,CASSLSTREGTDTQYF
TRBJ2-3,.,.,TRBV4-3,TGCGCCAGCAGCCAAGAAGCCCGGGGAACAGATACGCAGTATTTT,CASSQEARGTDTQYF
TRBJ2-3,.,few,TRBV7-2,TGTGCCAGCAGGATCGGGTTCACAGATACGCAGTATTTT,CASRIGFTDTQYF
TRBJ1-3,TRBD1,few,TRBV12-3/TRBV12-4,TGTGCCAGCAGTTTGGACAGGCTAATTTCTGGAAACACCATATATTTT,CASSLDRLISGNTIYF
TRBJ2-3,TRBD2,many,TRBV27,TGTGCCAGCAGTCAGGGACTAGCGGGAGTTGGTACGCAGTATTTT,CASSQGLAGVGTQYF
TRBJ1-1,.,.,TRBV27,TGTGCCAGCAGTTTAATGCTGGGGGGCACTGAAGCTTTCTTT,CASSLMLGGTEAFF
TRBJ2-1,TRBD2,.,TRBV7-9,TGTGCCAGCAGCGGTGGAAGCGGGAGGGGAAGGGAGCAGTTCTTC,CASSGGSGRGREQFF
TRBJ2-1,.,.,TRBV6-1,TGTGCCAGCAAGATCGATTGGGTGGGTTTAAATGAGCAGTTCTTC,CASKIDWVGLNEQFF
TRBJ2-1,TRBD2,many,TRBV27,TGTGCCAGCAGTTTGACTAGCGGGACCTTATGGGGTGAGCAGTTCTTC,CASSLTSGTLWGEQFF
TRBJ1-2,.,.,TRBV12-3/TRBV12-4,TGTGCCAGCAGTTCCGGGGTCCAGTTTGGCTACACCTTC,CASSSGVQFGYTF
TRBJ1-5,TRBD1,many,TRBV7-2,TGTGCCAGCAGCTCCCCGGACAGGGGGAATCAGCCCCAGCATTTT,CASSSPDRGNQPQHF
TRBJ1-2,TRBD1,.,TRBV6-2/TRBV6-3,TGTGCCAGCACGCGGGACAGGAAAGACTATGGCTACACCTTC,CASTRDRKDYGYTF
TRBJ2-1,.,few,TRBV4-1,TGCGCCAGCAGCCAAGAAGGAGGGCCTACCTACAATGAGCAGTTCTTC,CASSQEGGPTYNEQFF
TRBJ2-4,.,few,TRBV6-1,TGTGCCAGCGCCCCGCCGGGAAACATTCAGTACTTC,CASAPPGNIQYF
TRBJ2-6,TRBD2,many,TRBV5-4,TGTGCCAGCAGCTTGCCGGGGGGGGGGGGCTCTGGGGCCAACGTCCTGACTTTC,CASSLPGGGGSGANVLTF
TRBJ2-5,.,few,TRBV5-1,TGCGCCAGCAGCACCCAGCGGTGGGAGACCCAGTACTTC,CASSTQRWETQYF
TRBJ1-1,TRBD1,.,TRBV20-1,TGCAGTGCTCCTCCGGGACAGGGGAACACTGAAGCTTTCTTT,CSAPPGQGNTEAFF
TRBJ1-5,.,.,TRBV6-6,TGTGCCAGCAGTTATATCGGCAATCAGCCCCAGCATTTT,CASSYIGNQPQHF
TRBJ1-1,.,.,TRBV18,TGTGCCAGCTCACCAAGGGGGGGCTTAGCTGAAGCTTTCTTT,CASSPRGGLAEAFF